These 21 T cell receptor beta chains were all obtained from the same sample, sequenced in a study of cytomegalovirus exposure and HLA in healthy donors. Vbeta (60) and Jbeta (13) primers were used in the PCR. Method: immunoSEQ multiplex PCR; TCRdb's copy keeps in-frame clones and lacks some. The repertoire holds 140,000 to 150,000 clones, roughly 80% seen once, with approximately 3.6% in the top ten. The sample consisted of PBMCs. The source of these receptors is a male donor in good health and CMV-seronegative.

The V call is TRBV4-2, the J call TRBJ1-1, with a weak D call TRBD1 (5 bases). The ends were cut back, 5 bases at V and 4 bases at J, with 14 bases in the middle. The CDR3 consists of 14 residues. Per germline, CDR1 LGHNA and CDR2 YNFKEQ. The CDR3 DNA follows: TGTGCCAGCAGCTCAGGGCAGGCTAGCACTGAAGCTTTCTTT. Its protein is CASSSGQASTEAFF.

This clone appeared a single time. V gene TRBV2 combines with J gene TRBJ2-5, with D perhaps matching TRBD2 (6 bases). The germline V gene encodes CDR1 SNHLY and CDR2 FYNNEI. The CDR3 runs 15 residues. V was shortened by 5 bases and J by 5 bases, with 18 bases between the two germline ends. CDR3 amino acids: CASSLDRGAGETQYF. As DNA, the CDR3 is TGTGCCAGCAGTCTCGACAGAGGGGCGGGGGAGACCCAGTACTTC.

On this clone itself: Other DNA sequences in the sample encode the same CDR3. V is TRBV27 and J is TRBJ2-5, with 9 nucleotides matching TRBD1. With V trimmed by 2 bases and J by 4 bases, 2 bases remained unmatched. The CDR3 runs 14 residues. Per the germline V gene, CDR1 is MNHEY and CDR2 is SMNVEV (reference sequence). Here the CDR3 reads CASSLTGGAETQYF. The DNA of the CDR3 is TGTGCCAGCAGTTTAACAGGGGGCGCAGAGACCCAGTACTTC.

The V and J genes are TRBV7-9 and TRBJ2-1; D perhaps matches TRBD2 (5 bases). V was pared by 1 base and J by 0 bases, with 13 bases between. Germline loops: CDR1 SEHNR, CDR2 FQNEAQ (reference sequence). This CDR3 is 17 amino acids long. The DNA for the CDR3 is TGTGCCAGCAGCTTAGGAAGGACTCCATACTCCTACAATGAGCAGTTCTTC. It codes for CASSLGRTPYSYNEQFF.

This clone was seen a few times. The J gene is TRBJ1-6, the V gene TRBV6-5, with 9 nucleotides matching TRBD1. The trim removed 6 bases at V and 8 bases at J, leaving 8 bases unmatched. Germline assignment: CDR1 MNHEY and CDR2 SVGAGI. This CDR3 is built from 15 residues. The CDR3 region has the DNA TGTGCCAGCAGCCCCCGGACAGGGGTTCATTCACCCCTCCACTTT. Protein product: CASSPRTGVHSPLHF.

This clone was detected only a few times. This sequence joins TRBV6-5 and TRBJ1-4; tentative D call: TRBD1 (5 bases). This CDR3 spans 15 amino acids. The germline CDR1 and CDR2 sequences are MNHEY and SVGAGI. Trimming removed 6 bases from V and 7 bases from J, with 18 bases in between. CDR3 sequence reads: CASSRGAGLGEKLFF. The CDR3 bases are TGTGCCAGCAGCCGCGGGGCGGGGTTGGGTGAAAAACTGTTTTTT.

This sequence joins TRBV28 and TRBJ1-5; 7 bases align to TRBD1. The CDR3 is 17 amino acids. Germline V gene lookup returns CDR1 MDHEN and CDR2 SYDVKM. The trim removed 4 bases at V and 0 bases at J, leaving 9 bases unmatched. DNA for the CDR3: TGTGCCAGCAGTTCCAGGGGGGACAGAGATAGCAATCAGCCCCAGCATTTT. Amino acid sequence: CASSSRGDRDSNQPQHF.

This clone occurred once. V is TRBV7-6 and J is TRBJ1-4; 8 bases are a match to TRBD1. Trimming at V came to 6 bases and at J to 3 bases, leaving 12 bases not matched to a gene. The CDR3 spans 17 residues. From germline, CDR1 is SGHVS and CDR2 FNYEAQ. The CDR3 region is CASSRDQGARANEKLFF. The CDR3 DNA is TGTGCCAGCAGTCGTGACCAGGGGGCTCGGGCTAATGAAAAACTGTTTTTT.

The chain recombines TRBV27 with TRBJ2-5; D not certain. The CDR3 spans 11 residues. CDR1 and CDR2 from the germline V gene are MNHEY and SMNVEV (reference sequence). V lost 7 bases, J lost 3 bases, and 6 bases lay in between. CDR3 sequence reads: CASKIEETQYF. CDR3 sequence (DNA): TGTGCCAGCAAGATAGAAGAGACCCAGTACTTC.

This chain links TRBV6-5 with TRBJ2-1; the D is unclear. CDR3 size: 13 residues. Trimming stripped 6 bases from V and 4 bases from J, with 10 bases between. The V gene's germline CDR1 is MNHEY and CDR2 SVGAGI. As DNA, the CDR3 is TGTGCCAGCAGGGGTAGCCTATACAATGAGCAGTTCTTC. It yields the protein CASRGSLYNEQFF.

The gene calls are TRBV28 and TRBJ1-2, with D perhaps TRBD1 (5 bases). Germline loops: CDR1 MDHEN, CDR2 SYDVKM. The CDR3 totals 13 residues. V was shortened by 2 bases and J by 3 bases, with 7 bases between the two germline ends. CDR3 sequence reads: CASSLTTDYGYTF. CDR3 in DNA: TGTGCCAGCAGTTTAACGACAGACTATGGCTACACCTTC.

The genes are TRBV19 and TRBJ1-2; D uncertain. The germline V gene has CDR1 LNHDA and CDR2 SQIVND (reference sequence). V was clipped by 7 bases and J by 8 bases, with 20 bases between them. The CDR3 runs to 14 residues. The CDR3 loop reads CASTPRSPAGGYTF. The CDR3 DNA reads as TGTGCCAGTACCCCCCGGAGCCCGGCGGGGGGCTACACCTTC.

This clone was recorded only once. This chain links TRBV6-5 with TRBJ2-5; 11 bases are shared with TRBD1. Judging by the DNA end, TRBJ2-7 fits better; the J call may be wrong. Germline V gives CDR1 MNHEY, CDR2 SVGAGI. The CDR3 runs to 15 residues. CDR3 nucleotide sequence: TGTGCCAGCAGTTATACGGGACAGGGGGACTACGAGCAGTACTTC. It translates to CASSYTGQGDYEQYF.

J is TRBJ1-1 and V is TRBV9, with 12 positions matching TRBD1. The CDR3 contains 14 residues. V shed 4 bases, J shed 8 bases, and the junction held 6 bases outside the gene matches. The germline CDR1 and CDR2 sequences are SGDLS and YYNGEE. The CDR3 sequence is CASSPGTGGLEAFF. CDR3 in DNA: TGTGCCAGCAGCCCCGGGACAGGGGGCCTAGAAGCTTTCTTT.

This chain joins TRBV5-1 and TRBJ2-3; 13 bases align to TRBD2. Germline V gene data show CDR1 as SGHRS and CDR2 as YFSETQ. This CDR3 has 17 amino acids. The V and J ends lost 2 bases and 5 bases, in that order; junction bases with no gene match: 8. The CDR3: CASSLLPGLAGVDTQYF. CDR3 in DNA: TGCGCCAGCAGCTTACTCCCTGGACTAGCGGGAGTAGATACGCAGTATTTT.

The rearrangement uses TRBV7-3 and TRBJ2-3; 8 bases map to TRBD1. The germline CDR1 and CDR2 sequences are SGHTA and FQGTGA. CDR3 length: 16 amino acids. J gave up 3 bases and V 5 bases, and 10 bases lay outside the gene matches. Here the CDR3 DNA reads TGTGCCAGCAGCCCGGCGACAGGGGTCGGGACAGATACGCAGTATTTT. Translated, it gives CASSPATGVGTDTQYF.

The CDR3 reads CATQTQGNTEAFF. As DNA, the CDR3 is TGTGCCACTCAAACCCAGGGTAACACTGAAGCTTTCTTT. The rearrangement links TRBV28 to TRBJ1-1; possibly TRBD1 for D (5 bases). Germline V gene sequence: CDR1 MDHEN, CDR2 SYDVKM. The CDR3 consists of 13 residues. Trimming shortened V by 10 bases and J by 2 bases, and 14 bases separated the two germline ends.

The rearrangement uses TRBV9 and TRBJ1-2; the match to TRBD1 covers 10 bases. The V segment lost 0 bases and the J segment 5 bases; nucleotides outside the gene matches: 4. The CDR3 consists of 15 residues. Germline CDR1 is SGDLS and CDR2 is YYNGEE. This chain's CDR3 is CASSVGQGASYGYTF. CDR3 nucleotide sequence: TGTGCCAGCAGCGTAGGACAGGGGGCTTCGTATGGCTACACCTTC. The variable domain in full, completed from reference TRBV9 and TRBJ1-2, reads DSGVTQTPKHLITATGQRVTLRCSPRSGDLSVYWYQQSLDQGLQFLIQYYNGEERAKGNILERFSAQQFPDLHSELNLSSLELGDSALYFCASSVGQGASYGYTFGSGTRLTVV.

The V call is TRBV27, the J call TRBJ2-1, with a possible D match to TRBD2 (6 bases). The CDR3 totals 14 residues. The V end was cut by 2 bases, the J end by 8 bases, with 13 bases between. Per germline, CDR1 MNHEY and CDR2 SMNVEV (reference sequence). The CDR3 DNA reads as TGTGCCAGCAGTTTAGGTAGCGGTTTCGATGAGCAGTTCTTC. This translates into CASSLGSGFDEQFF.

The genes are TRBV5-6 and TRBJ2-5; 9 bases fit TRBD1. Near its end, the DNA agrees better with TRBJ2-7, so the J call may be wrong. Germline assignment: CDR1 SGHDT and CDR2 YYEEEE. The CDR3 extends over 13 amino acids. The CDR3 protein is CASSLTGGDEQYF. CDR3 sequence (DNA): TGTGCCAGCAGCCTTACAGGGGGCGACGAGCAGTACTTC.

The V call is TRBV4-1, the J call TRBJ2-3; 8 bases map to TRBD2. CDR1 MGHRA and CDR2 YSYEKL come from the germline V gene. CDR3 length: 21 residues. After removal of 5 bases from V and 2 bases from J, the junction contained 24 bases not matched to a gene. The chain's CDR3 is CASSGEPPSPSGSWDTDTQYF. CDR3 DNA: TGCGCCAGCAGCGGCGAACCCCCGAGTCCCAGCGGGAGTTGGGACACAGATACGCAGTATTTT.